Listed below are T cell receptor beta chains from one sample, sequenced in a study of blood T cell repertoires in COVID-19. Method: immunoSEQ multiplex PCR; TCRdb's copy keeps in-frame clones and lacks some. The repertoire holds approximately 90,000 clones, approximately 80% seen once, with roughly 12% in the top ten. Sample: peripheral blood. The receptors come from a man between 65 and 80 years old with acute or convalescent COVID-19. Both conserved end residues are part of each CDR3. Fields, in order: D gene, V gene, clone size, CDR3 length, J gene, CDR3 protein, CDR3 DNA. The D gene is left open where the match is weak. Rows give clone size only sometimes, using once, few, many, or a class for an expanded clone.

TRBD1	TRBV3-1/TRBV3-2	.	14	TRBJ1-2	CASSQSDRAGGYTF	TGTGCCAGCAGCCAATCCGACAGGGCGGGTGGCTACACCTTC
.	TRBV27	.	13	TRBJ1-2	CASSLWGDIGYTF	TGTGCCAGCAGCCTCTGGGGGGATATCGGCTACACCTTC
.	TRBV2	.	12	TRBJ1-2	CALWAEVGGYTF	TGTGCACTTTGGGCCGAAGTAGGAGGCTACACCTTC
TRBD1	TRBV5-5	.	18	TRBJ2-2	CASSPRTGLKLNTGELFF	TGTGCCAGCAGCCCCAGGACAGGGTTGAAGCTGAACACCGGGGAGCTGTTTTTT
.	TRBV24-1	few	13	TRBJ1-1	CASQGTGNTEAFF	TGTGCCTCCCAGGGAACGGGGAACACTGAAGCTTTCTTT
TRBD2	TRBV5-1	.	14	TRBJ2-7	CASSLAGGSYEQYF	TGCGCCAGCAGCTTGGCGGGAGGATCCTACGAGCAGTACTTC
.	TRBV19	.	14	TRBJ1-2	CASSRDNSGYGYTF	TGTGCCAGTAGCCGGGACAACTCCGGTTATGGCTACACCTTC
TRBD1	TRBV4-1	.	16	TRBJ1-2	CASSLKLGQGYYGYTF	TGCGCCAGCAGCCTTAAACTGGGACAGGGGTACTATGGCTACACCTTC
.	TRBV13	.	15	TRBJ1-2	CASSLGLPTRGGYTF	TGTGCCAGCAGCTTAGGTTTACCAACGAGGGGGGGCTACACCTTC
.	TRBV6-6	.	15	TRBJ1-5	CASSGQTFGNQPQHF	TGTGCCAGCAGCGGACAGACGTTTGGCAATCAGCCCCAGCATTTT
TRBD2	TRBV3-1/TRBV3-2	.	14	TRBJ2-5	CASSNRGGQETQYF	TGTGCCAGCAGCAACCGGGGGGGACAAGAGACCCAGTACTTC
.	TRBV28	few	14	TRBJ1-4	CASSKGATNEKLFF	TGTGCCAGCAGTAAGGGGGCAACTAATGAAAAACTGTTTTTT
.	TRBV28	once	15	TRBJ1-5	CASRKLRQMNQPQHF	TGTGCCAGCAGAAAACTACGACAGATGAATCAGCCCCAGCATTTT
TRBD2	TRBV7-3	once	15	TRBJ2-3	CASSLTGLAPDTQYF	TGTGCCAGCAGCTTAACGGGACTAGCCCCAGATACGCAGTATTTT
TRBD1	TRBV11-2	.	13	TRBJ2-1	CASSRDRAGEQFF	TGTGCCAGCAGCCGAGACAGGGCTGGCGAGCAGTTCTTC
TRBD2	TRBV6-5	.	14	TRBJ2-1	CASSVAGAYNEQFF	TGTGCCAGCAGCGTAGCGGGGGCCTACAATGAGCAGTTCTTC
.	TRBV29-1	few	12	TRBJ2-7	CSVVDGDGEQYF	TGCAGCGTTGTCGACGGAGACGGAGAGCAGTACTTC
TRBD2	TRBV19	.	15	TRBJ2-3	CASSKVGGGTDTQYF	TGTGCCAGTAGTAAGGTCGGGGGGGGCACAGATACGCAGTATTTT
TRBD2	TRBV3-1/TRBV3-2	.	14	TRBJ2-7	CASSRGTSGGEQYF	TGTGCCAGCAGCCGAGGGACTAGCGGGGGCGAGCAGTACTTC
.	TRBV28	.	13	TRBJ2-2	CASSFRAIGELFF	TGTGCCAGCAGTTTCAGAGCGATCGGGGAGCTGTTTTTT